Included here is one TCR beta chain sequence, with context. The CDR3 covers 16 residues. In germline, CDR1 is MDHEN, CDR2 SYDVKM. V dropped 5 bases and J dropped 1; count of bases not matched to a gene: 8. This record comes from a study of blood T cell repertoires in COVID-19. Study in general: T cells, B-cell-depleted T cells, or PBMCs supplied cDNA or gDNA.

Authors' analysis steps: Amplification of reference gene primers provided the estimated nucleated cell counts. Here immunoSEQ multiplex PCR was the method, and the copy in TCRdb shows in-frame clones only, minus some. The V and J calls and the clone size are those of that table, but D and trimming were determined from the DNA. The sample yields roughly 180,000 clones, over 75% seen once. The sequence derives from a man in his fifties who had recovered from COVID-19. This sequence joins TRBV28 and TRBJ2-3, with 8 bases matching TRBD1. What was sequenced was PBMCs or T cells enriched from blood (not recorded which). The chain's CDR3 is CASSQVGTGRTDTQYF. The CDR3 DNA follows: TGTGCCAGCAGTCAAGTCGGGACAGGACGCACAGATACGCAGTATTTT.